Listed here are 6 T cell receptor beta chains from one sample, sequenced in a study of cytomegalovirus exposure and HLA in healthy donors (dated by TCRdb to 2017 to 2019). Receptor libraries were prepared by the immunoSEQ multiplex PCR assay. The multiplex PCR relied on a mix of 60 forward primers for TCR Vbeta segments and 13 reverse primers for TCR Jbeta segments. The clones in this table, taken by TCRdb from immuneACCESS, are in-frame only. Not every clone is retained; where verified, under half of the shortfall comes from an unresolved V gene, and the cause of the rest is unknown. The sample records almost 200,000 clones, approximately 79% of which are singletons. Under 4.5% of the sample goes to the ten largest clones. Source material: PBMCs. Every receptor here comes from a woman younger than 45 in good health and CMV-seropositive.

J is TRBJ2-2 and V is TRBV13, with a weak D call TRBD2 (6 bases). There are 15 residues in the CDR3. V was clipped by 2 bases and J by 3 bases, with 10 bases between them. Germline CDR1 and CDR2: PRHDT and FYEKMQ (reference sequence). CDR3 region: CASSLLGGDTGELFF. The DNA for the CDR3 is TGTGCCAGCAGCTTATTAGGAGGGGACACCGGGGAGCTGTTTTTT.

This chain joins TRBV9 and TRBJ2-1, with a tentative D call TRBD2 (6 bases). V lost 3 bases and J lost 1, with 11 bases in between. Germline lookup yields CDR1 SGDLS and CDR2 YYNGEE. There are 15 residues in the CDR3. The CDR3 protein is CASSGVRGSYNEQFF. DNA of the CDR3: TGTGCCAGCAGCGGCGTGCGGGGATCCTACAATGAGCAGTTCTTC.

This chain connects TRBV18 to TRBJ2-7; TRBD2 is a possible D gene (5 bases). The CDR3 consists of 13 residues. The V gene's germline CDR1 is KGHSH and CDR2 LQKENI. V was clipped by 3 bases and J by 2 bases, with 8 bases between them. CDR3 sequence reads: CASSPGEPYEQYF. CDR3 in DNA: TGTGCCAGCTCACCCGGGGAACCCTACGAGCAGTACTTC.

The chain couples TRBV6-1 to TRBJ2-1, with 8 bases aligning to TRBD2. J lost 7 bases, V lost 1 base, and 3 bases had no gene match. The CDR3 has 14 residues. CDR1 and CDR2 (germline): MNHNS, SASEGT. CDR3 sequence: CASSEEIAGNEQFF. CDR3 DNA sequence: TGTGCCAGCAGTGAAGAAATAGCGGGAAATGAGCAGTTCTTC.

The chain is built from TRBV4-3 and TRBJ1-6, with D perhaps TRBD1 (5 bases). The germline gives CDR1 LGHNA, CDR2 YSLEER. V shed 1 base and J shed 10 bases, with 14 bases lying between them. There are 15 residues in the CDR3. The CDR3 region has the DNA TGCGCCAGCAGCCAAGCCCACGGACAACAATCACCCCTCCACTTT. It translates to CASSQAHGQQSPLHF.

The rearrangement joins TRBV5-1 to TRBJ2-7, with a possible D match to TRBD1 (6 bases). The CDR3 spans 14 residues. V was trimmed by 0 bases and J by 3 bases, leaving 10 bases between them. Germline V CDR1 and CDR2: SGHRS, YFSETQ. In DNA, the CDR3 is TGCGCCAGCAGCTTGGCGGACAGATTCTACGAGCAGTACTTC. This encodes CASSLADRFYEQYF.